A single sample gave rise to the 5 T cell receptor beta chains below, sequenced in a study of OX40 agonist ivuxolimab in advanced cancers. Some clones are missing from TCRdb's copy, which holds only in-frame ones; the method was immunoSEQ multiplex PCR. Among 77,000 or so clones listed, about 88% were seen once. The source material was CD4+ or CD8+ T cells sorted from blood, sampled in a trial of the OX40 agonist ivuxolimab. All receptors come from an adult with an advanced solid tumor such as melanoma, head and neck, liver or kidney cancer.

The genes are TRBV5-1 and TRBJ2-5, with 7 positions matching TRBD2. In germline, CDR1 is SGHRS, CDR2 YFSETQ. With V trimmed by 5 bases and J by 4 bases, 8 bases remained unmatched. CDR3 length equals 14 residues. Here the CDR3 reads CASRPTGGRETQYF. DNA of the CDR3: TGCGCCAGCAGGCCTACGGGCGGGAGAGAGACCCAGTACTTC.

This clone was detected once. The V gene is TRBV28, the J gene TRBJ1-5, with D tentatively TRBD1 (6 bases). Germline lookup yields CDR1 MDHEN and CDR2 SYDVKM. The CDR3 runs 17 residues. The V end was cut by 3 bases, the J end by 7 bases, with 22 bases between. CDR3 in amino acids: CASSFLVRLGGYQPQHF. In DNA form, the CDR3 reads TGTGCCAGCAGTTTCCTGGTGCGGTTAGGGGGGTACCAGCCCCAGCATTTT.

The V and J genes are TRBV27 and TRBJ1-2; D is perhaps TRBD1 (6 bases). Trimming left V 4 bases short and J 4 bases short, with 13 bases between. The length of the CDR3 is 14 residues. Germline-derived CDR1 and CDR2 are MNHEY and SMNVEV (reference sequence). CDR3 coding DNA: TGTGCCAGCAGTTCGGGAGGGGGGAGCTATGGCTACACCTTC. This sequence encodes CASSSGGGSYGYTF.

The chain has TRBV28 and TRBJ2-3; D is possibly TRBD1 (5 bases). The germline gives CDR1 MDHEN, CDR2 SYDVKM. Trimming stripped 2 bases from V and 0 bases from J, with 12 bases between. The length of the CDR3 is 16 residues. CDR3 amino acids: CASSLRLGVSTDTQYF. DNA of the CDR3: TGTGCCAGCAGTTTAAGATTAGGGGTTAGCACAGATACGCAGTATTTT.

V is TRBV28 and J is TRBJ1-6; maybe TRBD1 (5 bases). The germline gives CDR1 MDHEN, CDR2 SYDVKM. The CDR3 has 18 residues. Trimming removed 2 bases from V and 10 bases from J, with 24 bases in between. The CDR3 protein is CASSLPPGGTRQNSPLHF. DNA of the CDR3: TGTGCCAGCAGTTTACCCCCGGGCGGGACTAGGCAGAACTCACCCCTCCACTTT.